This T cell receptor (beta chain) emerged from a study of beta chain features in type 1 diabetes. Study findings and constraints: In the patient group, naive, central memory and Treg TCRB repertoires seemed more alike than in the healthy donor group.

Trimming shortened V by 4 bases and J by 7 bases, and 13 bases separated the two germline ends. The germline V gene has CDR1 GTSNPN and CDR2 SVGIG (reference sequence). The CDR3 runs 12 residues. For this clone: Its antigen is not identified.

Of the isolated RNA, all was reverse transcribed, and so the sequenced material was expressed TCRB transcripts. The repertoire was sequenced with immunoSEQ multiplex PCR; TCRdb's copy has only in-frame clones and lacks some. The sample includes some 400,000 clones, roughly 16% of them seen just once. Sequencing was carried out using naive CD4+ T cells from blood. The chain has TRBV30 and TRBJ1-2; unclear D gene. This clonotype was sampled from a woman aged 18 to 35 in good health. This chain's CDR3 is CAWILERRGYTF. Here the CDR3 DNA reads TGTGCCTGGATATTGGAGAGACGTGGCTACACCTTC.